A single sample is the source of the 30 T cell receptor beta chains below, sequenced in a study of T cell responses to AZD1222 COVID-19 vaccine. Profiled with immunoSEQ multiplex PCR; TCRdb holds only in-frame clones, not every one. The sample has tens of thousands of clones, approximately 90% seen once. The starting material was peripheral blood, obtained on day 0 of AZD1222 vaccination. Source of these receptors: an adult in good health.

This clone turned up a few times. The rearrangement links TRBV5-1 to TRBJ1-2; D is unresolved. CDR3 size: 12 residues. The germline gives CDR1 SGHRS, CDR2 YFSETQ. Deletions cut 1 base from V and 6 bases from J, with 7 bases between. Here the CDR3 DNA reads TGCGCCAGCAGCTTGACAGCGGATGGCTACACCTTC. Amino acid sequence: CASSLTADGYTF. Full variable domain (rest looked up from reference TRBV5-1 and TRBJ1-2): KAGVTQTPRYLIKTRGQQVTLSCSPISGHRSVSWYQQTPGQGLQFLFEYFSETQRNKGNFPGRFSGRQFSNSRSEMNVSTLELGDSALYLCASSLTADGYTFGSGTRLTVV.

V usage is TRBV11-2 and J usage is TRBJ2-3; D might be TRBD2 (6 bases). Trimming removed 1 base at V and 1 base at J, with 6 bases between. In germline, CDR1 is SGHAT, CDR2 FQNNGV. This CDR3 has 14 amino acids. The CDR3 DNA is TGTGCCAGCAGCTTAGGGGGGGGCACAGATACGCAGTATTTT. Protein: CASSLGGGTDTQYF.

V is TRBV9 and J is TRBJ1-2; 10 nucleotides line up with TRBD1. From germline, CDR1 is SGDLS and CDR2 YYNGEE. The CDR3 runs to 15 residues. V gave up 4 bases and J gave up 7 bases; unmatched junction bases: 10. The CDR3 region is CASSMGQGWRGGYTF. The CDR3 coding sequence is TGTGCCAGCAGCATGGGACAGGGGTGGCGTGGTGGCTACACCTTC. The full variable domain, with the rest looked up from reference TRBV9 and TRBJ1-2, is DSGVTQTPKHLITATGQRVTLRCSPRSGDLSVYWYQQSLDQGLQFLIQYYNGEERAKGNILERFSAQQFPDLHSELNLSSLELGDSALYFCASSMGQGWRGGYTFGSGTRLTVV.

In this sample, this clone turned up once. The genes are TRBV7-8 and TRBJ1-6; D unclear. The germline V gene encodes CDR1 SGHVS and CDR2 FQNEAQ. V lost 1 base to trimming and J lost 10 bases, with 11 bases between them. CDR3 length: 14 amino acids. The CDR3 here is CASSLDSSGSPLHF. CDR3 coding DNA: TGTGCCAGCAGCTTAGATTCTTCTGGATCACCCCTCCACTTT.

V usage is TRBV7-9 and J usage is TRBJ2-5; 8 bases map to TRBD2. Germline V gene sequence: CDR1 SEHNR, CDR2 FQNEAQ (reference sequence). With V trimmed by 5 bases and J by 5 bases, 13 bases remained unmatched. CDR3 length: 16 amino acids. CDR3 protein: CASSIYVTSGRETQYF. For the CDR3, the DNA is TGTGCCAGCAGCATATATGTAACTAGCGGCCGGGAGACCCAGTACTTC.

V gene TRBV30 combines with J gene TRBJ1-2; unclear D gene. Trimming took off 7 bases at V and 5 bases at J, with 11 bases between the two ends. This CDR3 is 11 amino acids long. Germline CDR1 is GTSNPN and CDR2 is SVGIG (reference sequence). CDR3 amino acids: CALSLGYGYTF. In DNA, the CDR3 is TGTGCCTTATCTCTCGGGTATGGCTACACCTTC.

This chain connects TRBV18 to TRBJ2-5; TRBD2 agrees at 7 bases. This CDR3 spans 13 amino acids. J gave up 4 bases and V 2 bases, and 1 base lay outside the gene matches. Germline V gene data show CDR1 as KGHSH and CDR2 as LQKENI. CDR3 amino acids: CASSPSSGETQYF. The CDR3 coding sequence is TGTGCCAGCTCACCATCTAGCGGAGAGACCCAGTACTTC. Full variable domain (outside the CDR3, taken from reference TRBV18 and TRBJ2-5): NAGVMQNPRHLVRRRGQEARLRCSPMKGHSHVYWYRQLPEEGLKFMVYLQKENIIDESGMPKERFSAEFPKEGPSILRIQQVVRGDSAAYFCASSPSSGETQYFGPGTRLLVL.

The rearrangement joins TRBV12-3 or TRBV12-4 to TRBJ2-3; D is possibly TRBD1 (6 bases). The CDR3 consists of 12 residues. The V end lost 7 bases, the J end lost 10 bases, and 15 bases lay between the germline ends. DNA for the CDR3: TGTGCCAGCAATCTACAGGGTTCCGCGCAGTATTTT. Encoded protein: CASNLQGSAQYF.

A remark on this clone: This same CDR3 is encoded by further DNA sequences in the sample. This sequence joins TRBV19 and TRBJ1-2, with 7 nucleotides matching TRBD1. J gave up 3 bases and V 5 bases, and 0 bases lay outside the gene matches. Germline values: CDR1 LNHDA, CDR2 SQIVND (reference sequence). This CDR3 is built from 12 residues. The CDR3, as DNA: TGTGCCAGTAGTGACAGGGACTATGGCTACACCTTC. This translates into CASSDRDYGYTF.

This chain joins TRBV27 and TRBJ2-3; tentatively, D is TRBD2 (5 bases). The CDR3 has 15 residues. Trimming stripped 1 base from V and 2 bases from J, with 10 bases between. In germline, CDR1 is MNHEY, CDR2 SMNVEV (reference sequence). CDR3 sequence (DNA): TGTGCCAGCAGTTTATTCCCCGGGGTCACAGATACGCAGTATTTT. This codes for CASSLFPGVTDTQYF.

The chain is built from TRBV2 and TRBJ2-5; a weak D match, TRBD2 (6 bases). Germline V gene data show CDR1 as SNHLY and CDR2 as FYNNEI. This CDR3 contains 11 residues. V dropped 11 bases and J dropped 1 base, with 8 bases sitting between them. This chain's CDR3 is CAGGAQETQYF. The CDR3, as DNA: TGTGCCGGCGGGGCCCAAGAGACCCAGTACTTC.

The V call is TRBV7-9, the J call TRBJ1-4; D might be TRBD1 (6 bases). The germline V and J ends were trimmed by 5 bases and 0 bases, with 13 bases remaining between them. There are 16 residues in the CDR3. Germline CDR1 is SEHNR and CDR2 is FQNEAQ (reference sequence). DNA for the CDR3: TGTGCCAGCAGCGGGATGGGGGCTACAACTAATGAAAAACTGTTTTTT. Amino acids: CASSGMGATTNEKLFF.

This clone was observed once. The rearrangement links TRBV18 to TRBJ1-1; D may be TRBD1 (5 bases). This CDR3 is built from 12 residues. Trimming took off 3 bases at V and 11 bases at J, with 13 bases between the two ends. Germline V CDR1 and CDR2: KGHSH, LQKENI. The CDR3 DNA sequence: TGTGCCAGCTCACCCCTCGGGGCCGTTGCTTTCTTT. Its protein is CASSPLGAVAFF.

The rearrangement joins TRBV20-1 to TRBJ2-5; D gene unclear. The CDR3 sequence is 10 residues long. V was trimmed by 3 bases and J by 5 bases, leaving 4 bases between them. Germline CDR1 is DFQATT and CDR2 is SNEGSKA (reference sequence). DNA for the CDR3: TGCAGTGCTAGTTGGGAGACCCAGTACTTC. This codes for CSASWETQYF.

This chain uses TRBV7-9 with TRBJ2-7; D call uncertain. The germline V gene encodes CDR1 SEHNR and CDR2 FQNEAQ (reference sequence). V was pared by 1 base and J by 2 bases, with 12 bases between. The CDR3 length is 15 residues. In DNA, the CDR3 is TGTGCCAGCAGCTTAGTGGCAGGAAGACCCTACGAGCAGTACTTC. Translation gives CASSLVAGRPYEQYF.

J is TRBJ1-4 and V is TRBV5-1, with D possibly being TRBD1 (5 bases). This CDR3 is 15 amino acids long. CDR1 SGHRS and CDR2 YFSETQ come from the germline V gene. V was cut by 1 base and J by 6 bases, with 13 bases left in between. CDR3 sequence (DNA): TGCGCCAGCAGCTTGTCAGGGCTGGGTTATGAAAAACTGTTTTTT. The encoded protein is CASSLSGLGYEKLFF.

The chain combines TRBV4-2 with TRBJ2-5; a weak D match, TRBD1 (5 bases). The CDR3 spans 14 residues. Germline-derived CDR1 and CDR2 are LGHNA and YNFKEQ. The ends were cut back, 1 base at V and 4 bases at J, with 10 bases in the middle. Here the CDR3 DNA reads TGTGCCAGCAGCCAAGGGGGTGGGGCAGAGACCCAGTACTTC. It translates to CASSQGGGAETQYF.

The CDR3 nucleotides are TGTGCCAGCAGTGCCCGACAGCGGAACACTGAAGCTTTCTTT. It translates to CASSARQRNTEAFF. The chain carries TRBV2 and TRBJ1-1, with D maybe TRBD1 (5 bases). CDR3 length equals 14 residues. In germline, CDR1 is SNHLY, CDR2 FYNNEI. The V end was cut by 4 bases, the J end by 1 base, with 10 bases between.

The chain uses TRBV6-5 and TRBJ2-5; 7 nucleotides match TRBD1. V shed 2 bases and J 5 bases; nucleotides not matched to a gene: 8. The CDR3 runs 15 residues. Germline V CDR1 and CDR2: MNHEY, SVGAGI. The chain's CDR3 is CASSYRQGVGETQYF. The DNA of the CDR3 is TGTGCCAGCAGTTACCGTCAGGGGGTAGGGGAGACCCAGTACTTC.

In DNA, the CDR3 is TGTGCCAGCAGTGACAGCTTAAGGGCTGAAGCTTTCTTT. Translating it yields CASSDSLRAEAFF. V is TRBV2 and J is TRBJ1-1, with D unresolved. Germline loops: CDR1 SNHLY, CDR2 FYNNEI. This CDR3 spans 13 amino acids. Trimming stripped 3 bases from V and 6 bases from J, with 11 bases between.

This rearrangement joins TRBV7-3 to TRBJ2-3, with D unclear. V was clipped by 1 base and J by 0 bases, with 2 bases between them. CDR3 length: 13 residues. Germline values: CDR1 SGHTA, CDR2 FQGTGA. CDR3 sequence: CASSLISTDTQYF. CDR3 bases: TGTGCCAGCAGCTTAATTAGCACAGATACGCAGTATTTT.

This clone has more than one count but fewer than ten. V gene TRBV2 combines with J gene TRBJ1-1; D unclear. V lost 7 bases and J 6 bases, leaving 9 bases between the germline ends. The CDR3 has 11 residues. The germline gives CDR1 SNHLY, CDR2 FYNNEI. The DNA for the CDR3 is TGTGCCAGCATCATGGGGTCTGAAGCTTTCTTT. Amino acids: CASIMGSEAFF.

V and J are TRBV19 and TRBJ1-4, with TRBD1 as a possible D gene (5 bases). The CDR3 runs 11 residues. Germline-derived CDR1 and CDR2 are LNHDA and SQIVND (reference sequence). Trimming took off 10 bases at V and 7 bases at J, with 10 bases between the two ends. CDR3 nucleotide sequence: TGTGCCACAAATGGGGGTGAAAAACTGTTTTTT. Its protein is CATNGGEKLFF.

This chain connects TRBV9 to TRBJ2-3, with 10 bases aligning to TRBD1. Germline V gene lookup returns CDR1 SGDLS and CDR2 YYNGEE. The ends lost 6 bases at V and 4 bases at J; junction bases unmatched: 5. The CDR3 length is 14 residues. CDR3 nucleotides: TGTGCCAGCACCAGGACAGGGGGTTCAGATACGCAGTATTTT. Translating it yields CASTRTGGSDTQYF.

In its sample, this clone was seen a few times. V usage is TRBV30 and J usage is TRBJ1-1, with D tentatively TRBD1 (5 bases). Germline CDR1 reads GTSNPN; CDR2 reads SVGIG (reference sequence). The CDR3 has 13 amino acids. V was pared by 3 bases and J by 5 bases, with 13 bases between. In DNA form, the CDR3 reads TGTGCCTGGAGGGGGGAGGGTTTAACTGAAGCTTTCTTT. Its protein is CAWRGEGLTEAFF.

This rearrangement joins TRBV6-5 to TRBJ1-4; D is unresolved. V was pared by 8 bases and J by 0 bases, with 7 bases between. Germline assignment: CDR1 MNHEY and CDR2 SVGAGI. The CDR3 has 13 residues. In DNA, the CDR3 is TGTGCCAGCGGGGTATCAACTAATGAAAAACTGTTTTTT. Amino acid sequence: CASGVSTNEKLFF.

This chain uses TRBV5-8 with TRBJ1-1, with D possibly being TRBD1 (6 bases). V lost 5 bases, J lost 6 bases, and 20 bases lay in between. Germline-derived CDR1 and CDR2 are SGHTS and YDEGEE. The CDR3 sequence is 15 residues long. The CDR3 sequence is CASREGGEGYAEAFF. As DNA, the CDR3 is TGTGCCAGCAGGGAAGGGGGGGAAGGCTATGCTGAAGCTTTCTTT. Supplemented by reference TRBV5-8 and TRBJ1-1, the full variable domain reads EAGVTQSPTHLIKTRGQQATLRCSPISGHTSVYWYQQALGLGLQFLLWYDEGEERNRGNFPPRFSGRQFPNYSSELNVNALELEDSALYLCASREGGEGYAEAFFGQGTRLTVV.

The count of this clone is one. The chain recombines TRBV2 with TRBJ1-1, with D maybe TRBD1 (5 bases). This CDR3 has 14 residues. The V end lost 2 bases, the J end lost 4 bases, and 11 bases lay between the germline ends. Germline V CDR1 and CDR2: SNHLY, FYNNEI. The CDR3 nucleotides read TGTGCCAGCAGTGAAAGGCAGGGAGGCACTGAAGCTTTCTTT. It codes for CASSERQGGTEAFF.

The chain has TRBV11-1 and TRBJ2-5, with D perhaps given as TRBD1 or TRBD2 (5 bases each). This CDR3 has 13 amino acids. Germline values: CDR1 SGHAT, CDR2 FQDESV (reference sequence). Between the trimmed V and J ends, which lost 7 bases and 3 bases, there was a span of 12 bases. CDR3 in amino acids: CASTRGGKETQYF. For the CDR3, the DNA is TGTGCCAGCACCCGTGGGGGTAAAGAGACCCAGTACTTC. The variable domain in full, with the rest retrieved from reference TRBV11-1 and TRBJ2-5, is EAEVAQSPRYKITEKSQAVAFWCDPISGHATLYWYRQILGQGPELLVQFQDESVVDDSQLPKDRFSAERLKGVDSTLKIQPAELGDSAMYLCASTRGGKETQYFGPGTRLLVL.

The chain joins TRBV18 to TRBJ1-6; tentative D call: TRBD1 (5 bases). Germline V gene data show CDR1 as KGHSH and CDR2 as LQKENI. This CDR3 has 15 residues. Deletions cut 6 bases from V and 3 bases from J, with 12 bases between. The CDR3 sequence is CASSGTGSYNSPLHF. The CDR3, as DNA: TGTGCCAGCTCCGGGACGGGGAGCTATAATTCACCCCTCCACTTT.